Ten or more counts support the clone carrying this TCR beta chain. Each CDR3 protein gets one entry after TCRdb re-called the 5' RACE reads with MiXCR. The sample lists 150,000 to 200,000 distinct CDR3 sequences; about an eighth were seen once. The data originate from a study of CD8 T cells in ankylosing spondylitis. This CDR3 has 14 amino acids. The V gene's germline CDR1 is DFQATT and CDR2 SNEGSKA (reference sequence). Trimming cost V 0 bases and J 5 bases, with 11 bases left between them. The chain carries TRBV20-1 and TRBJ2-1; D gene uncertain. The TCR sequence derives from a female donor with ankylosing spondylitis or in good health (not recorded which). The sequencing sample was made of blood, either unsorted or a sorted T cell fraction (not recorded which). The CDR3 DNA reads as TGCAGTGCTAGAGATGGGAAACGGAACAATGAGCAGTTCTTC. This codes for CSARDGKRNNEQFF.